Listed below are T cell receptor beta chains from one sample, sequenced in a study of T cells in Graves' hyperthyroidism and ophthalmopathy. TCRdb re-called the multiplex PCR reads through MiXCR, storing one row per CDR3 protein. The profile shows hundreds of thousands of distinct CDR3 sequences, approximately 19% of them singletons. The specimen sequenced was blood. Every receptor here comes from a woman aged 50 to 60 with Graves' hyperthyroidism that later progressed to Graves' ophthalmopathy. CDR3s include the opening cysteine and the closing phenylalanine or tryptophan. D genes are given only for firm matches. The size field is filled for only some rows; it gives once, few, many or a size class.

>TRBV19|TRBD1|few|TRBJ2-2
CASSRDRGTTGELFF
TGTGCCAGTAGTAGGGACAGGGGGACGACCGGGGAGCTGTTTTTT
>TRBV11-1|NA|NA|TRBJ2-4
CASSFGGITNLQYF
TGTGCCAGCAGCTTCGGAGGGATCACTAACCTTCAGTACTTC
>TRBV5-8|NA|NA|TRBJ2-2
CASSGGQGLAGLTGELFF
TGTGCCAGCAGCGGAGGACAGGGGCTAGCGGGACTGACCGGGGAGCTGTTTTTT
>TRBV19|NA|few|TRBJ1-6
CATAPTVGGIHNSPLHF
TGTGCCACCGCCCCCACGGTTGGGGGGATACATAATTCACCCCTCCACTTT
>TRBV6-1|TRBD1|NA|TRBJ2-5
CASTADRGVQETQYF
TGTGCCAGCACGGCGGACAGGGGCGTCCAAGAGACCCAGTACTTC
>TRBV10-3|NA|NA|TRBJ1-2
CAISEFSDSNYGYTF
TGTGCCATCAGTGAGTTCTCCGACAGTAACTATGGCTACACCTTC
>TRBV7-2|NA|NA|TRBJ1-5
CASSLEWRHSNQPQHF
TGTGCCAGCAGCTTAGAGTGGAGACATAGCAATCAGCCCCAGCATTTT
>TRBV5-1|NA|NA|TRBJ1-1
CASSLAGRGREAFF
TGCGCCAGCAGCTTGGCGGGCAGGGGACGGGAAGCTTTCTTT
>TRBV18|NA|many|TRBJ1-1
CASSPQGYTEAFF
TGTGCCAGCAGCCCTCAGGGGTACACTGAAGCTTTCTTT
>TRBV27|NA|NA|TRBJ1-2
CASSLGRMEFYGYTF
TGTGCCAGCAGTTTGGGCCGGATGGAGTTCTATGGCTACACCTTC
>TRBV20-1|TRBD2|many|TRBJ2-1
CSAGVAGASYNEQFF
TGCAGTGCGGGAGTAGCGGGGGCATCCTACAATGAGCAGTTCTTC
>TRBV27|NA|many|TRBJ1-1
CASSLQGGSNTEAFF
TGTGCCAGCAGTTTACAGGGAGGATCGAACACTGAAGCTTTCTTT
>TRBV6-1|NA|NA|TRBJ2-5
CASSITGLTGGQETQYF
TGTGCCAGCAGCATAACAGGTTTGACCGGGGGCCAAGAGACCCAGTACTTC
>TRBV15|NA|few|TRBJ2-2
CATTPGANTGELFF
TGTGCCACCACTCCCGGCGCCAACACCGGGGAGCTGTTTTTT
>TRBV30|TRBD1|many|TRBJ1-2
CAWYHRGKGGYTF
TGTGCCTGGTACCACAGGGGTAAGGGTGGCTACACCTTC
>TRBV5-4|NA|many|TRBJ2-7
CASSLPGLPDYEQYF
TGTGCCAGCAGCTTGCCTGGACTCCCTGACTACGAGCAGTACTTC
>TRBV15|TRBD1|NA|TRBJ1-1
CATSGDRNTEAFF
TGTGCCACCAGCGGGGACAGAAACACTGAAGCTTTCTTT
>TRBV3-1|NA|NA|TRBJ2-1
CASSQDIGTAYNEQFF
TGTGCCAGCAGCCAAGATATTGGGACGGCTTACAATGAGCAGTTCTTC
>TRBV2|NA|NA|TRBJ1-1
CASKWPQNTEAFF
TGTGCCAGCAAATGGCCTCAAAACACTGAAGCTTTCTTT
>TRBV3-1|NA|many|TRBJ2-3
CASSQEWWDTQYF
TGTGCCAGCAGCCAAGAGTGGTGGGATACGCAGTATTTT
>TRBV5-6|TRBD2|NA|TRBJ2-3
CASSLATSGSTDTQYF
TGTGCCAGCAGCTTGGCGACTAGCGGGAGCACAGATACGCAGTATTTT
>TRBV11-2|TRBD2|many|TRBJ2-1
CASSRGGTIEQFF
TGTGCCAGCAGCCGAGGTGGGACTATCGAGCAGTTCTTC
>TRBV29-1|NA|NA|TRBJ1-2
CSVDVGDYGYTF
TGCAGCGTTGATGTGGGCGACTATGGCTACACCTTC
>TRBV29-1|NA|few|TRBJ1-1
CSANSGAPFTEAFF
TGCAGCGCAAACTCAGGGGCGCCTTTCACTGAAGCTTTCTTT
>TRBV29-1|TRBD2|NA|TRBJ2-1
CSVRPPGGGGAGEQFF
TGCAGCGTGCGACCCCCAGGTGGCGGGGGGGCCGGTGAGCAGTTCTTC
>TRBV7-2|NA|many|TRBJ2-3
CASSRGRLGTDTQYF
TGTGCCAGCAGCAGGGGACGTCTTGGCACAGATACGCAGTATTTT
>TRBV5-1|NA|few|TRBJ1-4
CASSSRGSRNEKLFF
TGCGCCAGCAGCTCCCGGGGGTCCCGGAATGAAAAACTGTTTTTT
>TRBV3-1|TRBD2|many|TRBJ2-7
CASSPSGEYSYEQYF
TGTGCCAGCAGCCCTAGCGGGGAGTACTCCTACGAGCAGTACTTC
>TRBV7-2|TRBD2|NA|TRBJ2-3
CASSLWGTSGGPDTQYF
TGTGCCAGCAGCTTATGGGGGACTAGCGGGGGCCCAGATACGCAGTATTTT
>TRBV2|NA|many|TRBJ2-5
CASSTVRGGETQYF
TGTGCCAGCAGTACCGTGAGAGGCGGAGAGACCCAGTACTTC
>TRBV28|NA|few|TRBJ2-5
CASSLAGFEKTQYF
TGTGCCAGCAGTTTAGCGGGGTTTGAAAAGACCCAGTACTTC
>TRBV7-6|NA|NA|TRBJ2-1
CASSFPEGVRNEQFF
TGTGCCAGCAGCTTTCCGGAGGGGGTAAGGAATGAGCAGTTCTTC
>TRBV12-3/TRBV12-4|NA|few|TRBJ2-7
CASSIYQPSSYEQYF
TGTGCCAGCAGCATATATCAGCCCTCATCCTACGAGCAGTACTTC
>TRBV6-2/TRBV6-3|TRBD2|NA|TRBJ2-3
CASSYSSGGERYF
TGTGCCAGCAGTTATAGTAGCGGGGGGGAGAGGTATTTT
>TRBV20-1|TRBD2|many|TRBJ2-3
CSARARILAGLNTQYF
TGCAGTGCTAGAGCCCGGATCCTAGCGGGGTTGAATACGCAGTATTTT
>TRBV27|NA|NA|TRBJ1-4
CASSSQRTNEKLFF
TGTGCCAGCAGTTCACAGAGGACTAATGAAAAACTGTTTTTT
>TRBV11-2|TRBD1|NA|TRBJ2-5
CASSLSTGGSQETQYF
TGTGCCAGCAGCCTCTCGACAGGGGGCAGCCAAGAGACCCAGTACTTC
>TRBV9|NA|few|TRBJ2-1
CASSVGVTVTWGNEQFF
TGTGCCAGCAGCGTAGGGGTGACAGTCACCTGGGGAAATGAGCAGTTCTTC
>TRBV5-1|NA|NA|TRBJ2-1
CASSLSIEQFF
TGCGCCAGCAGCTTGTCCATTGAGCAGTTCTTC
>TRBV5-6|NA|NA|TRBJ1-4
CASSLAAGLGEKLFF
TGTGCCAGCAGCTTGGCCGCGGGGCTAGGTGAAAAACTGTTTTTT
>TRBV6-1|NA|many|TRBJ1-4
CASSYSKITGNEKLFF
TGTGCCAGCAGTTATTCAAAGATCACAGGGAATGAAAAACTGTTTTTT
>TRBV5-6|NA|many|TRBJ2-5
CASSLVQQETQYF
TGTGCCAGCAGCTTAGTCCAGCAAGAGACCCAGTACTTC
>TRBV9|NA|few|TRBJ2-3
CAGSVQGDTQYF
TGTGCCGGCAGCGTACAGGGAGATACGCAGTATTTT
>TRBV18|NA|NA|TRBJ1-3
CASSPTLTPAGRGFGNTIYF
TGTGCCAGCTCACCAACATTAACACCGGCGGGCAGGGGCTTTGGAAACACCATATATTTT
>TRBV3-1|NA|many|TRBJ1-3
CASSPLGPSSGNTIYF
TGTGCCAGCAGCCCGCTGGGGCCGAGCTCTGGAAACACCATATATTTT
>TRBV3-1|NA|few|TRBJ1-6
CASSRGASSYNSPLHF
TGTGCCAGCAGCCGAGGTGCGAGCTCCTATAATTCACCCCTCCACTTT
>TRBV7-9|NA|NA|TRBJ1-4
CASSLAGSQGRGEKLFF
TGTGCCAGCAGCTTAGCCGGTAGTCAGGGAAGAGGTGAAAAACTGTTTTTT
>TRBV3-1|NA|many|TRBJ1-1
CASSQGGAREAFF
TGTGCCAGCAGCCAAGGCGGGGCCCGGGAAGCTTTCTTT
>TRBV5-1|NA|many|TRBJ2-1
CASSPRTASSYNEQFF
TGCGCCAGCAGCCCAAGGACAGCGAGCTCCTACAATGAGCAGTTCTTC
>TRBV11-3|NA|many|TRBJ1-1
CASSLVDNTEAFF
TGTGCCAGCAGCTTAGTGGACAACACTGAAGCTTTCTTT
>TRBV3-1|NA|NA|TRBJ1-2
CASSVARISRYGYTF
TGTGCCAGCAGCGTAGCACGCATCAGCCGCTATGGCTACACCTTC
>TRBV3-1|NA|many|TRBJ1-6
CASSQSTDSPLHF
TGTGCCAGCAGCCAATCAACAGATTCACCCCTCCACTTT
>TRBV30|TRBD1|few|TRBJ1-5
CAWSWTGTHQPQHF
TGTGCCTGGAGTTGGACAGGGACTCACCAGCCCCAGCATTTT
>TRBV11-2|NA|NA|TRBJ2-1
CASSVVAHASYNEQFF
TGTGCCAGCAGCGTAGTTGCCCACGCCTCCTACAATGAGCAGTTCTTC
>TRBV7-8|NA|NA|TRBJ1-5
CASSRQIGGVGNQPQHF
TGTGCCAGCAGCCGACAGATTGGGGGGGTGGGCAATCAGCCCCAGCATTTT
>TRBV29-1|NA|few|TRBJ2-2
CSVKTGPLEAGELFF
TGCAGCGTTAAAACCGGGCCATTAGAGGCCGGGGAGCTGTTTTTT
>TRBV12-3/TRBV12-4|NA|many|TRBJ2-5
CASSLDPSRETQYF
TGTGCCAGCAGTTTGGACCCCTCCCGAGAGACCCAGTACTTC
>TRBV5-1|NA|many|TRBJ2-7
CASSLQTGRSSYEQYF
TGCGCCAGCAGCTTGCAAACAGGAAGGAGCTCCTACGAGCAGTACTTC
>TRBV19|NA|NA|TRBJ1-5
CASSISRTVNQPQHF
TGTGCCAGTAGTATATCCCGGACAGTAAATCAGCCCCAGCATTTT
>TRBV20-1|TRBD1|many|TRBJ1-2
CSALQGRSGYTF
TGCAGTGCCTTACAGGGGAGAAGCGGCTACACCTTC